This TCR beta chain was observed in a study of Ad26.COV2.S vaccination and SARS-CoV-2 variants. The CDR3 has 16 residues. Germline V gene lookup returns CDR1 SGDLS and CDR2 YYNGEE. Between the trimmed V and J ends, which lost 4 bases and 3 bases, there was a span of 17 bases. This table comes from immunoSEQ multiplex PCR, and its TCRdb copy is limited to in-frame clones, with some not included. The sample includes under 250,000 clones, roughly nine tenths of them seen just once. To note about this clone: Antigen unknown.

Broader study findings: Measurement of non-spike TCR breadth gave similar results in vaccine and placebo recipients.

Indicated treatment: about 20 received Ad26.COV2.S at low or high dose, single or two shots; roughly five received placebo; per-sample allocation not given. Samples came from day 63 after the first vaccine or placebo injection. An Ad26 vector carrying the Wuhan-strain SARS-CoV-2 spike served as the vaccine. The sequencing used peripheral blood, collected in a trial of Ad26.COV2.S vaccine versus placebo. This rearrangement joins TRBV9 to TRBJ2-1; the D is unclear. The clonotype was recovered from a person aged 18-65 years who received the Ad26.COV2.S COVID-19 vaccine or a placebo. CDR3 protein: CASSRQARSHYNEQFF. The CDR3 DNA follows: TGTGCCAGCAGCAGGCAGGCCCGTTCCCACTACAATGAGCAGTTCTTC.